This T cell receptor (beta chain) was sequenced for a study of OX40 agonist ivuxolimab in advanced cancers. Study-wide context: Ivuxolimab doses were 0.01, 0.1, 0.3, 1.5, 3 or 10 mg/kg every 2 weeks.

CDR3 length equals 16 residues. The germline CDR1 and CDR2 sequences are SGHAT and FQNNGV. V lost 2 bases to trimming and J lost 5 bases; unmatched junction nucleotides: 12. Data came from immunoSEQ multiplex PCR; TCRdb stores just in-frame clones and leaves some out. The sample contains approximately 60,000 clones, 84% of which appear only once. Cycle 7 day 1, cycle 4 day 1, and baseline were the timepoints at which blood was sampled. The chain recombines TRBV11-2 with TRBJ2-7; TRBD1 aligns across 7 bases. The specimen comprised CD4+ or CD8+ T cells sorted from blood, sampled in a trial of the OX40 agonist ivuxolimab. The source of this sequence is an adult with an advanced solid tumor such as melanoma, head and neck, liver or kidney cancer. The CDR3 region is CASSLLEGTVSNEQYF. DNA for the CDR3: TGTGCCAGCAGCTTATTAGAGGGGACAGTTTCGAACGAGCAGTACTTC. The full variable domain, rest sourced from reference TRBV11-2 and TRBJ2-7, is EAGVAQSPRYKIIEKRQSVAFWCNPISGHATLYWYQQILGQGPKLLIQFQNNGVVDDSQLPKDRFSAERLKGVDSTLKIQPAKLEDSAVYLCASSLLEGTVSNEQYFGPGTRLTVT.